The 28 T cell receptor beta chains reported below all come from one sample, sequenced in a study of blood T cell repertoires in COVID-19. Data came from immunoSEQ multiplex PCR; TCRdb stores just in-frame clones and leaves some out. The top ten clones hold under 7% of a sample with 160,000 or so clones, more than 75% of them seen once. Sequencing was performed on PBMCs or T cells enriched from blood (not recorded which). All receptors come from a man in his forties or fifties who had recovered from COVID-19.

The gene calls are TRBV5-3 and TRBJ2-3; tentative D call: TRBD1 (5 bases). TRBV5-3 is noted as an ORF with a role that remains uncertain. Trimming shortened V by 2 bases and J by 1 base, and 23 bases separated the two germline ends. This CDR3 comprises 19 residues. The CDR3 DNA reads TGTGCCAGAAGCTTAGTGGGGCCCGCGGAAGGGTTTTGCACAGATACGCAGTATTTT. Protein product: CARSLVGPAEGFCTDTQYF.

The chain employs TRBV4-1 and TRBJ1-2; D is possibly TRBD1 (5 bases). The CDR3 contains 16 residues. V shed 3 bases and J shed 7 bases, with 21 bases lying between them. In germline, CDR1 is MGHRA, CDR2 YSYEKL. In nucleotides, the CDR3 is TGCGCCAGCAGCCAGGCCGCGGACACCCCCCGCCCTGGCTACACCTTC. Encoded protein: CASSQAADTPRPGYTF.

This clone was counted a single time. The rearrangement links TRBV7-9 to TRBJ1-6; possibly TRBD1 for D (6 bases). Trimming took off 3 bases at V and 6 bases at J, with 9 bases between the two ends. Germline CDR1 and CDR2: SEHNR and FQNEAQ (reference sequence). The CDR3 spans 14 residues. The DNA of the CDR3 is TGTGCCAGCAGCTTCGGACAGATTAATTCACCCCTCCACTTT. Translating gives CASSFGQINSPLHF.

This clone has only a few counts. V gene TRBV6-4 combines with J gene TRBJ2-6; no definite D call. V lost 0 bases to trimming and J lost 1 base, with 4 bases between them. The germline CDR1 and CDR2 sequences are MRHNA and SNTAGT. This CDR3 spans 15 amino acids. The CDR3 coding sequence is TGTGCCAGCAGTGACTCCACATCTGGGGCCAACGTCCTGACTTTC. Amino acids: CASSDSTSGANVLTF.

The chain recombines TRBV27 with TRBJ1-2; 8 positions match TRBD1. The junction had 10 bases not matched to a gene; V was cut back by 5 bases and J by 8 bases. The CDR3 spans 14 residues. Germline V gene data show CDR1 as MNHEY and CDR2 as SMNVEV (reference sequence). The CDR3 coding sequence is TGTGCCAGCAGTGCCCGGACAGGGTTTGGCGGCTACACCTTC. Encoded protein: CASSARTGFGGYTF.

V and J are TRBV9 and TRBJ1-5; D unclear. V shed 4 bases and J shed 8 bases, with 19 bases lying between them. CDR1 is SGDLS, CDR2 YYNGEE, per germline. CDR3 length equals 15 residues. The CDR3 DNA reads TGTGCCAGCAGCCCTGGTGGACTCAGAGTGGAGCCCCAGCATTTT. Translated, it gives CASSPGGLRVEPQHF. Drawing the rest from reference TRBV9 and TRBJ1-5, the complete variable domain is DSGVTQTPKHLITATGQRVTLRCSPRSGDLSVYWYQQSLDQGLQFLIQYYNGEERAKGNILERFSAQQFPDLHSELNLSSLELGDSALYFCASSPGGLRVEPQHFGDGTRLSIL.

This chain connects TRBV30 to TRBJ2-3; TRBD2 matches 7 bases. Germline V gene data show CDR1 as GTSNPN and CDR2 as SVGIG (reference sequence). This CDR3 contains 13 residues. Trimming at V came to 2 bases and at J to 6 bases, leaving 5 bases not matched to a gene. The CDR3 sequence: CAWSYNGGDTQYF. CDR3 nucleotide sequence: TGTGCCTGGAGTTACAACGGGGGGGATACGCAGTATTTT.

The CDR3 DNA follows: TGTGCCAGCAAAGGGGTTAGCGAAAAACTGTTTTTT. Translation gives CASKGVSEKLFF. The chain combines TRBV27 with TRBJ1-4, with D perhaps TRBD1 (5 bases). The CDR3 contains 12 residues. V was cut by 7 bases and J by 8 bases, with 11 bases left in between. Germline loops: CDR1 MNHEY, CDR2 SMNVEV (reference sequence).

The chain links TRBV4-1 to TRBJ2-2, with 8 bases aligning to TRBD1. The CDR3 covers 16 residues. Germline assignment: CDR1 MGHRA and CDR2 YSYEKL. Trimming removed 2 bases from V and 5 bases from J; junction bases left unmatched: 7. CDR3 nucleotide sequence: TGCGCCAGCAGCCAATGGGCAGGGGGCAGAACCGGGGAGCTGTTTTTT. Its protein is CASSQWAGGRTGELFF.

About this clone itself: The same CDR3 can be traced to other DNA sequences in this sample. The chain employs TRBV7-8 and TRBJ1-1; D is possibly TRBD1 (6 bases). Per the germline V gene, CDR1 is SGHVS and CDR2 is FQNEAQ. CDR3 length: 13 amino acids. Trimming removed 6 bases at V and 1 base at J, with 9 bases between. As DNA, the CDR3 is TGTGCCAGCAGTTGGGGACAGAACACTGAAGCTTTCTTT. Protein sequence: CASSWGQNTEAFF.

The genes are TRBV19 and TRBJ2-5; D is ambiguous. This CDR3 comprises 12 residues. Germline-derived CDR1 and CDR2 are LNHDA and SQIVND (reference sequence). V lost 5 bases and J lost 0, with 4 bases in between. The CDR3 spells CASSQYQETQYF. The CDR3 coding sequence is TGTGCCAGTAGTCAGTACCAAGAGACCCAGTACTTC.

The chain recombines TRBV30 with TRBJ1-2; 7 nucleotides line up with TRBD1. V gave up 5 bases and J gave up 8 bases; unmatched junction bases: 11. This CDR3 contains 13 residues. Germline CDR1 and CDR2: GTSNPN and SVGIG (reference sequence). The CDR3 here is CAWRGQAGEGYTF. DNA for the CDR3: TGTGCCTGGCGCGGACAGGCCGGTGAAGGCTACACCTTC.

This rearrangement joins TRBV5-4 to TRBJ2-7, with 7 bases lining up with TRBD1. The V gene's germline CDR1 is SGHNT and CDR2 YYREEE (reference sequence). This CDR3 has 14 residues. After removal of 3 bases from V and 0 bases from J, the junction contained 3 bases not matched to a gene. In DNA, the CDR3 is TGTGCCAGCAGCTCCCAGGGGGTCTCCTACGAGCAGTACTTC. Translated: CASSSQGVSYEQYF.

This sequence joins TRBV9 and TRBJ1-1; tentative D call: TRBD1 (5 bases). The germline CDR1 and CDR2 sequences are SGDLS and YYNGEE. The CDR3 is made up of 13 amino acids. Trimming took off 4 bases at V and 6 bases at J, with 13 bases between the two ends. The CDR3 coding sequence is TGTGCCAGCAGCCTCGGAGGAGGGGCTGAAGCTTTCTTT. This codes for CASSLGGGAEAFF.

This clone showed up just once. V and J are TRBV9 and TRBJ1-2; D is perhaps TRBD1 (6 bases). Between the trimmed V and J ends, which lost 3 bases and 11 bases, there was a span of 23 bases. This CDR3 has 15 amino acids. Germline V gene sequence: CDR1 SGDLS, CDR2 YYNGEE. The CDR3 nucleotides read TGTGCCAGCAGCGCTAGTGACCAAGGGAGGGGGTGGTACACCTTC. This sequence encodes CASSASDQGRGWYTF.

This chain joins TRBV6-1 and TRBJ2-7, with a possible D match to TRBD1 (5 bases). The CDR3 extends over 16 amino acids. Trimming removed 2 bases at V and 2 bases at J, with 16 bases between. CDR1 MNHNS and CDR2 SASEGT come from the germline V gene. The CDR3 DNA follows: TGTGCCAGCAGTGAATGGGGCCAAGGGGCCACCTACGAGCAGTACTTC. Translating it yields CASSEWGQGATYEQYF.

V usage is TRBV14 and J usage is TRBJ2-3, with no clear D. CDR3 size: 13 residues. Per germline, CDR1 SGHDN and CDR2 FVKESK. Trimming removed 5 bases at V and 2 bases at J, with 8 bases between. The CDR3 spells CASSGPYTDTQYF. The CDR3 DNA reads TGTGCCAGCAGCGGCCCTTACACAGATACGCAGTATTTT.

CDR3: CASSQAPDTQYF. CDR3 DNA: TGTGCCAGCAGCCAGGCCCCAGATACGCAGTATTTT. The chain employs TRBV13 and TRBJ2-3, with D unclear. Trimming pared 5 bases from V and 4 bases from J, leaving 7 bases between. Germline V gene sequence: CDR1 PRHDT, CDR2 FYEKMQ (reference sequence). This CDR3 has 12 amino acids.

This chain joins TRBV6-5 and TRBJ2-1; D is perhaps TRBD1 (6 bases). Trimming removed 4 bases at V and 0 bases at J, with 10 bases between. The CDR3 is 15 residues long. The germline V gene encodes CDR1 MNHEY and CDR2 SVGAGI. CDR3 loop: CASSSPGHSYNEQFF. For the CDR3, the DNA is TGTGCCAGCAGTTCTCCGGGACACTCCTACAATGAGCAGTTCTTC.

The rearrangement links TRBV4-1 to TRBJ1-2; D not certain. Per germline, CDR1 MGHRA and CDR2 YSYEKL. Trimming pared 5 bases from V and 3 bases from J, leaving 16 bases between. The CDR3 loop spans 15 amino acids. The CDR3, as DNA: TGCGCCAGCAGCGTCGACACGAAGGGAGACTATGGCTACACCTTC. Residues: CASSVDTKGDYGYTF.

The V call is TRBV19, the J call TRBJ2-3; no firm D call. This CDR3 spans 13 amino acids. With 4 bases removed from V and 1 base from J, the gap between germline ends came to 6 bases. Germline-derived CDR1 and CDR2 are LNHDA and SQIVND (reference sequence). The chain's CDR3 is CASSNSRTDTQYF. The CDR3 DNA sequence: TGTGCCAGTAGTAACAGCCGCACAGATACGCAGTATTTT.

In this sample, this clone turned up once. This rearrangement joins TRBV5-4 to TRBJ2-3; tentatively, D is TRBD2 (6 bases). V dropped 3 bases and J dropped 1 base, with 12 bases sitting between them. The CDR3 runs 15 residues. The germline V gene encodes CDR1 SGHNT and CDR2 YYREEE (reference sequence). CDR3 amino acids: CASSSTRDRTDTQYF. Written as DNA, the CDR3 is TGTGCCAGCAGCTCGACTAGAGACCGCACAGATACGCAGTATTTT.

The chain has TRBV29-1 and TRBJ2-1; 12 bases map to TRBD2. Germline loops: CDR1 SQVTM, CDR2 ANQGSEA. This CDR3 has 15 amino acids. V was clipped by 1 base and J by 7 bases; unmatched bases: 5. CDR3 amino acids: CSVEVASGGVNEQFF. Written as DNA, the CDR3 is TGCAGCGTTGAAGTTGCTAGCGGGGGGGTTAATGAGCAGTTCTTC.

The table lists this clone with a count of one. The chain couples TRBV5-8 to TRBJ2-7; D is uncertain. Trimming took 1 base from V and 6 from J, leaving 8 bases between them. Germline lookup yields CDR1 SGHTS and CDR2 YDEGEE. The CDR3 loop spans 12 amino acids. For the CDR3, the DNA is TGTGCCAGCAGCTTGCTAGGTTCCGAGCAGTACGTC. Translated: CASSLLGSEQYV.

V usage is TRBV7-2 and J usage is TRBJ1-2; D unresolved. The CDR3 spans 16 residues. CDR1 is SGHTA and CDR2 is FQGNSA in the germline V gene. V lost 2 bases to trimming and J lost 4 bases, with 17 bases between them. This CDR3 reads CASSLTLSQAGYGYTF. DNA of the CDR3: TGTGCCAGCAGCTTAACACTCTCCCAGGCAGGCTATGGCTACACCTTC.

V gene TRBV7-3 combines with J gene TRBJ2-1; unclear D gene. The germline gives CDR1 SGHTA, CDR2 FQGTGA. CDR3 length: 13 amino acids. V lost 5 bases to trimming and J lost 10 bases, with 15 bases between them. The CDR3 DNA follows: TGTGCCAGCAGCACTCCCCCTTACGGGGAGCAGTTCTTC. It translates to CASSTPPYGEQFF. Filled out from reference TRBV7-3 and TRBJ2-1, the complete variable domain reads GAGVSQTPSNKVTEKGKYVELRCDPISGHTALYWYRQSLGQGPEFLIYFQGTGAADDSGLPNDRFFAVRPEGSVSTLKIQRTERGDSAVYLCASSTPPYGEQFFGPGTRLTVL.

The genes are TRBV19 and TRBJ1-6, with 10 positions matching TRBD1. This CDR3 spans 14 amino acids. V lost 5 bases to trimming and J lost 6 bases; unmatched junction nucleotides: 1. CDR1 is LNHDA and CDR2 is SQIVND in the germline V gene (reference sequence). CDR3 region: CASSRDRGNSPLHF. CDR3 nucleotides: TGTGCCAGTAGTCGGGACAGGGGTAATTCACCCCTCCACTTT.

This clone was detected only a few times. The chain combines TRBV5-1 with TRBJ1-2; no definite D call. This CDR3 spans 15 amino acids. The V gene lost 4 bases and the J gene lost 0 bases, with 13 bases spanning the gap. Germline lookup yields CDR1 SGHRS and CDR2 YFSETQ. DNA for the CDR3: TGCGCCAGCAGCCCGTCGAGTTTAGCTAACTATGGCTACACCTTC. This encodes CASSPSSLANYGYTF.